This T cell receptor (beta chain) was identified during a study of blood T cell repertoires in COVID-19. Overall study context: Both acute and convalescent COVID-19 samples were obtained from the United States, Italy and Spain.

In the authors' methods: Nucleated cell counts were estimated from reference gene primer amplification. TCRdb keeps only in-frame clones here, not all; method: immunoSEQ multiplex PCR. V and J calls and clone size are those listed in that table; D and trimming were worked out from the DNA. The sample lists some 64,000 clones; more than 65% were seen once. V was cut by 5 bases and J by 3 bases, with 19 bases left in between. CDR1 and CDR2 from the germline V gene are LNHDA and SQIVND (reference sequence). The CDR3 loop spans 16 amino acids. The receptor was derived from a human donor in a cohort sampled during active COVID-19. This chain links TRBV19 with TRBJ1-2; D possibly corresponds to TRBD1 (5 bases). Sequenced material: peripheral blood. The DNA for the CDR3 is TGTGCCAGTAGTCCCGCGGGGCGCCAGACCCACTATGGCTACACCTTC. Translation gives CASSPAGRQTHYGYTF.